The T cell receptor beta chain described here comes from a study of radiotherapy plus CTLA-4 blockade in lung cancer. As for the study in general: Of the patients, more than 15% showed objective responses and about 30% attained disease control. Whole-study findings and limits: Some TCR clones had been derived from tumors. These clones expanded in peripheral blood after radiotherapy plus ipilimumab. Early blood T cell clone changes and increased post-radiation serum interferon-beta were reportedly the strongest response predictors.

Focal radiation with ipilimumab CTLA-4 blockade was given to patients with chemo-refractory metastatic non-small-cell lung cancer. Note on this clone: The antigen is unknown.

Clones were sequenced by immunoSEQ multiplex PCR, and TCRdb holds only the in-frame ones, with some missing. The sample has 80,000 to 95,000 clones; 80% to 85% are singletons. This sequence was found in a human donor with non-small cell lung cancer who had stable disease on radiotherapy plus ipilimumab. The starting material was peripheral blood, obtained from a patient treated with radiotherapy plus ipilimumab.

Here the CDR3 reads CASSPRVGTSSTDTQYF. The CDR3 coding sequence is TGTGCCAGCAGCCCGCGGGTCGGGACTTCTAGCACAGATACGCAGTATTTT. V is TRBV11-2 and J is TRBJ2-3; a weak D match, TRBD2 (6 bases). Per germline, CDR1 SGHAT and CDR2 FQNNGV. V dropped 5 bases and J dropped 0 bases, with 18 bases sitting between them. The CDR3 sequence is 17 residues long.